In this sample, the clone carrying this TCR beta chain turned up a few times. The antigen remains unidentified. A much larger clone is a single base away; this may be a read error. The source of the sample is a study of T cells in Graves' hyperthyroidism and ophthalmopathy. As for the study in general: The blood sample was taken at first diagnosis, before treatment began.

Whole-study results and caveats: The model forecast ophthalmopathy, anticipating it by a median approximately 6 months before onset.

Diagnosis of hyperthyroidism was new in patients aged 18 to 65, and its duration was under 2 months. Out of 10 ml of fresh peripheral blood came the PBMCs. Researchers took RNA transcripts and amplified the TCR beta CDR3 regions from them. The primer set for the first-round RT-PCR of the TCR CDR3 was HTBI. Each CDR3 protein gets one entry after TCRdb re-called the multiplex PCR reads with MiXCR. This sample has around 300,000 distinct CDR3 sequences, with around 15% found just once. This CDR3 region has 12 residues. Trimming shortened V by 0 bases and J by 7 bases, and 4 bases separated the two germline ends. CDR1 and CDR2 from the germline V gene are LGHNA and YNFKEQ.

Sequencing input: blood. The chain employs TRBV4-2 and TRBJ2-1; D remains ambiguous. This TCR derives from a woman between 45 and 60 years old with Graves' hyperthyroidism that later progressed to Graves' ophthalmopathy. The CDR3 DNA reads TGTGCCAGCAGCCAAGAAGTAAATGAGCAGTTCTTC. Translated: CASSQEVNEQFF.